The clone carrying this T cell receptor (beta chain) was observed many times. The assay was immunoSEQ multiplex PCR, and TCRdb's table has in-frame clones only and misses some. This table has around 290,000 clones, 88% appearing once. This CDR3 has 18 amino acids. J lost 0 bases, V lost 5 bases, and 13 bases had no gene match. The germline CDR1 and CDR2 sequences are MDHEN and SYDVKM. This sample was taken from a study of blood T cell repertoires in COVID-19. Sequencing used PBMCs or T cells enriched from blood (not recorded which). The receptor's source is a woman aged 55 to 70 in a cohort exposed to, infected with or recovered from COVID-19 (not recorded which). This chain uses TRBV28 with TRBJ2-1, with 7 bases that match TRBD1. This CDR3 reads CASSGTGRGGLSYNEQFF. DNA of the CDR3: TGTGCCAGCAGTGGAACGGGTAGAGGGGGCCTCTCCTACAATGAGCAGTTCTTC.